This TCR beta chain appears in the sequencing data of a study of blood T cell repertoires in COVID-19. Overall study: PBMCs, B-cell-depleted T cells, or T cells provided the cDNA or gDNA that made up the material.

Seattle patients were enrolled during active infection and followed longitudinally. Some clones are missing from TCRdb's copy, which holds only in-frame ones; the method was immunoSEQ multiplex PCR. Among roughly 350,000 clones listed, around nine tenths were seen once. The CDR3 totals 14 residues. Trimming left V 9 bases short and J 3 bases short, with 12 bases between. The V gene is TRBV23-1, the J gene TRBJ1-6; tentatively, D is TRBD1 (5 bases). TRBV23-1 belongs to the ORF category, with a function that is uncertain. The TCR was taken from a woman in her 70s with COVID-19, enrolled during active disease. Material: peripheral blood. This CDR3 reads CARWTSFYNSPLHF. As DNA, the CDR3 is TGCGCCAGGTGGACATCTTTCTATAATTCACCCCTCCACTTT.